This entry lists 11 T cell receptor beta chains sequenced from one sample in a study of blood T cell repertoires in COVID-19. Profiling relied on immunoSEQ multiplex PCR, and the TCRdb table lists in-frame clones only, not all of them. The sample shows around 51,000 clones, approximately 86% of them seen only once. The specimen sequenced was peripheral blood. The receptors were gathered from an elderly woman with acute or convalescent COVID-19.

The gene calls are TRBV3-1 (or the pseudogene TRBV3-2) and TRBJ2-5; 7 bases fit TRBD1. The CDR3 length is 13 residues. Germline V gene lookup returns CDR1 LGHDT and CDR2 YNNKEL (reference sequence). J lost 4 bases, V lost 5 bases, and 4 bases had no gene match. In nucleotides, the CDR3 is TGTGCCAGCAGCGGAACAGGGGCAGAGACCCAGTACTTC. It yields the protein CASSGTGAETQYF.

The chain combines TRBV2 with TRBJ1-1; D is unclear. This CDR3 has 12 amino acids. Trimming left V 8 bases short and J 7 bases short, with 14 bases between. Germline V gene sequence: CDR1 SNHLY, CDR2 FYNNEI. CDR3 in DNA: TGTGCCAGCCGTTCAGATCGGGATGAAGCTTTCTTT. Residues: CASRSDRDEAFF.

This sequence joins TRBV5-1 and TRBJ2-3; D call uncertain. The CDR3 has 14 residues. Per germline, CDR1 SGHRS and CDR2 YFSETQ. The V end lost 2 bases, the J end lost 4 bases, and 11 bases lay between the germline ends. Here the CDR3 DNA reads TGCGCCAGCAGCTTTGGCCTAGAGGCAGATACGCAGTATTTT. Protein: CASSFGLEADTQYF.

The chain links TRBV30 to TRBJ1-3; a possible D gene is TRBD1 (6 bases). The germline V and J ends were trimmed by 1 base and 0 bases, with 10 bases remaining between them. The CDR3 sequence is 15 residues long. The V gene's germline CDR1 is GTSNPN and CDR2 SVGIG (reference sequence). CDR3 coding DNA: TGTGCCTGGAGTGCGGGACATAACTCTGGAAACACCATATATTTT. Its translation is CAWSAGHNSGNTIYF. Supplemented by reference TRBV30 and TRBJ1-3, the full variable domain reads SQTIHQWPATLVQPVGSPLSLECTVEGTSNPNLYWYRQAAGRGLQLLFYSVGIGQISSEVPQNLSASRPQDRQFILSSKKLLLSDSGFYLCAWSAGHNSGNTIYFGEGSWLTVV.

The rearrangement joins TRBV24-1 to TRBJ1-1; the D gene is possibly TRBD1 (6 bases). CDR3 length: 15 amino acids. CDR1 is KGHDR and CDR2 is SFDVKD in the germline V gene. V gave up 4 bases and J gave up 3 bases, with 14 bases separating them. The CDR3 here is CATSDFQTGYTEAFF. Here the CDR3 DNA reads TGTGCCACCAGTGACTTTCAAACAGGGTACACTGAAGCTTTCTTT.

The chain has TRBV19 and TRBJ1-2; 7 bases match TRBD1. This CDR3 is 15 amino acids long. Germline CDR1 LNHDA, CDR2 SQIVND (reference sequence). The ends lost 5 bases at V and 4 bases at J; junction bases unmatched: 10. This CDR3 is CASSSQGVAGYGYTF. The CDR3 DNA follows: TGTGCCAGTAGTTCGCAGGGGGTAGCTGGCTATGGCTACACCTTC.

CDR3 bases: TGTGCCGTGGGGAGAGGGGGCACGCTCAATCAGCCCCAGCATTTT. It specifies CAVGRGGTLNQPQHF. V and J are TRBV2 and TRBJ1-5; 7 nucleotides match TRBD1. J lost 3 bases, V lost 11 bases, and 13 bases had no gene match. The CDR3 contains 15 residues. Germline lookup yields CDR1 SNHLY and CDR2 FYNNEI.

The chain links TRBV5-5 to TRBJ2-5; 10 bases agree with TRBD2. The CDR3 runs to 16 residues. Trimming cost V 1 base and J 4 bases; bases outside gene matches: 7. CDR1 is SGHKS, CDR2 YYEKEE, per germline (reference sequence). This CDR3 reads CASSLLERGGVETQYF. In nucleotides, the CDR3 is TGTGCCAGCAGCTTGTTGGAGCGGGGGGGCGTAGAGACCCAGTACTTC.

The CDR3 spells CASSSAAGATEAFF. The CDR3 bases are TGTGCCAGCAGCTCGGCGGCAGGGGCCACTGAAGCTTTCTTT. V and J are TRBV5-5 and TRBJ1-1; possibly TRBD1 for D (6 bases). The length of the CDR3 is 14 residues. Germline V gene sequence: CDR1 SGHKS, CDR2 YYEKEE (reference sequence). Trimming stripped 3 bases from V and 4 bases from J, with 13 bases between.

The rearrangement uses TRBV4-1 and TRBJ2-7; D may be TRBD1 (5 bases). V shed 5 bases and J shed 3 bases, with 17 bases lying between them. The CDR3 runs to 15 residues. CDR1 is MGHRA, CDR2 YSYEKL, per germline. CDR3 bases: TGCGCCAGCAGCAAAAGCCAGGCTAGGGGCTACGAGCAGTACTTC. Protein product: CASSKSQARGYEQYF.

The chain's CDR3 is CASSPGQGRETQYF. In DNA form, the CDR3 reads TGTGCCAGCAGCCCCGGACAGGGCCGAGAGACCCAGTACTTC. The chain employs TRBV11-2 and TRBJ2-5; 8 bases align to TRBD1. V dropped 5 bases and J dropped 4; count of bases not matched to a gene: 6. The CDR3 has 14 residues. Per the germline V gene, CDR1 is SGHAT and CDR2 is FQNNGV.